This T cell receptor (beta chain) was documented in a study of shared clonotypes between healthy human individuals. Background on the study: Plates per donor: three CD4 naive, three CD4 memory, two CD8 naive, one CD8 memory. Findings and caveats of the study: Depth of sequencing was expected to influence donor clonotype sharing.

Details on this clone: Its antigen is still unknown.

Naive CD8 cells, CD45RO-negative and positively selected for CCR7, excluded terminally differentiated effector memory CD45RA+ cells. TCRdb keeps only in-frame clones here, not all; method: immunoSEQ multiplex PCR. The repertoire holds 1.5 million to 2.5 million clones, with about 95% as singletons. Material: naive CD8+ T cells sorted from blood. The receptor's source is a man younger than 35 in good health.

CDR3 nucleotides: TGTGCCAGCAAACGACAGGAAACCTACAATGAGCAGTTCTTC. Translated: CASKRQETYNEQFF. The chain has TRBV5-6 and TRBJ2-1, with D possibly being TRBD1 (6 bases). Germline V lookup: CDR1 SGHDT, CDR2 YYEEEE. V was pared by 6 bases and J by 2 bases, with 12 bases between. This CDR3 spans 14 amino acids.